These 9 T cell receptor beta chains share one sample of origin, sequenced in a study of tumor-infiltrating T cells and Merkel cell polyomavirus. The wider study: The study examined CD8+ T cells specific for the Merkel cell polyomavirus KLL epitope.

Libraries were prepared by immunoSEQ multiplex PCR; TCRdb keeps only in-frame clonotypes and omits some of them. The sample carries 20,000 to 25,000 clones, 70% to 90% recorded once. All patients' tumors stained robustly positive for Merkel cell polyomavirus Large T antigen by immunohistochemistry. The sample taken for sequencing was lymph node tissue. The receptors stem from a man aged 45-65 years with Merkel cell carcinoma.

This clone was recorded only once. V is TRBV12-5 and J is TRBJ2-7; 8 bases align to TRBD2. V trimming: 6 bases; J trimming: 6 bases; junction bases outside the gene matches: 4. CDR3 length: 12 amino acids. Germline values: CDR1 LGHNT, CDR2 FRNRAP. CDR3 nucleotide sequence: TGTGCTAGTGGATTTGGACTAGCCGAGCAGTACTTC. This codes for CASGFGLAEQYF. Based on the CDR3 plus reference TRBV12-5 and TRBJ2-7, the full variable domain is DARVTQTPRHKVTEMGQEVTMRCQPILGHNTVFWYRQTMMQGLELLAYFRNRAPLDDSGMPKDRFSAEMPDATLATLKIQPSEPRDSAVYFCASGFGLAEQYFGPGTRLTVT.

The chain couples TRBV19 to TRBJ2-5, with TRBD1 identical over 8 bases. Germline V CDR1 and CDR2: LNHDA, SQIVND (reference sequence). The CDR3 is 13 residues long. Trimming took 7 bases from V and 3 from J; bases not matched to a gene: 4. The CDR3 reads CASIGQGKETQYF. The CDR3 DNA is TGTGCCAGTATTGGACAGGGCAAAGAGACCCAGTACTTC.

This sequence joins TRBV9 and TRBJ1-5, with TRBD1 as a possible D gene (6 bases). CDR3 length: 15 residues. Germline loops: CDR1 SGDLS, CDR2 YYNGEE. V was shortened by 4 bases and J by 3 bases, with 14 bases between the two germline ends. CDR3 in amino acids: CASSRGAGDNQPQHF. In DNA, the CDR3 is TGTGCCAGCAGCAGAGGGGCAGGGGACAATCAGCCCCAGCATTTT.

The chain uses TRBV28 and TRBJ1-4; TRBD1 matches at 7 bases. V was pared by 5 bases and J by 0 bases, with 6 bases of the junction left unmatched. This CDR3 has 16 amino acids. CDR1 and CDR2 from the germline V gene are MDHEN and SYDVKM. The CDR3 region is CASSPTGTATNEKLFF. The CDR3 nucleotides read TGTGCCAGCAGTCCGACTGGGACAGCAACTAATGAAAAACTGTTTTTT.

This chain uses TRBV6-5 with TRBJ2-7; a weak D match, TRBD2 (6 bases). CDR3 length: 14 residues. The V gene's germline CDR1 is MNHEY and CDR2 SVGAGI. Trimming removed 6 bases at V and 4 bases at J, with 16 bases between. Here the CDR3 reads CASSFGTSTYEQYF. The CDR3 DNA sequence: TGTGCCAGCAGCTTTGGGACTTCAACTTACGAGCAGTACTTC.

The chain links TRBV9 to TRBJ2-1; D unclear. Germline CDR1 and CDR2: SGDLS and YYNGEE. Trimming cost V 0 bases and J 0 bases, with 13 bases left between them. The CDR3 is 17 residues long. In DNA, the CDR3 is TGTGCCAGCAGCGTAGCTGGCGGTATATACTCCTACAATGAGCAGTTCTTC. Protein sequence: CASSVAGGIYSYNEQFF.

V usage is TRBV12-2 and J usage is TRBJ2-5; TRBD1 is the table's D call, not checked against the DNA. TRBV12-2 is marked as a pseudogene. The CDR3 runs 16 residues. Written as DNA, the CDR3 is TGTGCAAGTCGCCAAACCCTCGACAGGGGGCAAGAGACCCAGTACTTC. This gives the protein CASRQTLDRGQETQYF.

V and J are TRBV6-5 and TRBJ1-1; no clear D. Germline V gives CDR1 MNHEY, CDR2 SVGAGI. The CDR3 totals 14 residues. V lost 6 bases to trimming and J lost 1 base, with 12 bases between them. CDR3 sequence: CASRLTGENTEAFF. CDR3 bases: TGTGCCAGCAGGCTAACCGGGGAGAACACTGAAGCTTTCTTT.

The rearrangement links TRBV6-6 to TRBJ1-4; D is undetermined. The germline V gene has CDR1 MNHNY and CDR2 SVGAGI (reference sequence). Between the trimmed V and J ends, which lost 10 bases and 3 bases, there was a span of 15 bases. This CDR3 is built from 14 residues. CDR3 in amino acids: CATLTRSANEKLFF. As DNA, the CDR3 is TGTGCCACCCTTACGAGGTCCGCTAATGAAAAACTGTTTTTT.